Below, 17 T cell receptor beta chains from the same sample are listed, as sequenced in a study of T cells in Graves' hyperthyroidism and ophthalmopathy. Amplification of TCR beta CDR3 regions used RNA as the template. The HTBI primer set served for first-round RT-PCR of the TCR CDR3. TCRdb passed the multiplex PCR reads through MiXCR, listing each CDR3 protein once. The sample contains about 520,000 distinct CDR3 sequences, around 22% of which appear only once. Sequencing was performed on blood. The receptor source for this set is a woman in her thirties with Graves' ophthalmopathy.

CDR3 sequence (DNA): TGTGCCAGCAGTAACAGGGGGGACCGAACTGAAGCTTTCTTT. Translated: CASSNRGDRTEAFF. The chain has TRBV6-5 and TRBJ1-1; 8 nucleotides line up with TRBD1. The CDR3 has 14 residues. V lost 5 bases and J lost 5; bases outside the gene matches: 7. Germline V gene data show CDR1 as MNHEY and CDR2 as SVGAGI.

This clonotype showed up many times. The chain is built from TRBV6-1 and TRBJ1-1; 7 nucleotides match TRBD1. The CDR3 sequence is 15 residues long. Germline CDR1 reads MNHNS; CDR2 reads SASEGT. The V and J ends lost 5 bases and 5 bases, in that order; junction bases with no gene match: 11. CDR3: CASSSPVQGQTEAFF. In nucleotides, the CDR3 is TGTGCCAGCAGTAGCCCAGTACAGGGGCAAACTGAAGCTTTCTTT.

This clonotype was counted a few times. V gene TRBV11-2 combines with J gene TRBJ1-3; weak D call: TRBD1 (5 bases). The CDR3 sequence is 17 residues long. V lost 1 base, J lost 2 bases, and 15 bases lay in between. Germline V gene data show CDR1 as SGHAT and CDR2 as FQNNGV. The CDR3 reads CASSLGGPGTTGNTIYF. The CDR3 nucleotides are TGTGCCAGCAGCTTAGGCGGTCCGGGGACGACTGGAAACACCATATATTTT.

The genes are TRBV15 and TRBJ2-4; tentative D call: TRBD1 (6 bases). Germline V gives CDR1 LNHNV, CDR2 YYDKDF (reference sequence). Trimming took off 0 bases at V and 3 bases at J, with 12 bases between the two ends. This CDR3 region has 16 residues. CDR3 DNA: TGTGCCACCAGCAGAGACAGGGGTGTCGACAAAAACATTCAGTACTTC. Its protein product is CATSRDRGVDKNIQYF.

The chain employs TRBV2 and TRBJ2-2; tentatively, D is TRBD1 (5 bases). The V and J ends lost 3 bases and 6 bases respectively, with 11 bases between them. Germline values: CDR1 SNHLY, CDR2 FYNNEI. This CDR3 has 14 residues. CDR3 nucleotide sequence: TGTGCCAGCAGTGAGGTCAGGGCCCCCGGGGAGCTGTTTTTT. Residues: CASSEVRAPGELFF.

The chain couples TRBV7-2 to TRBJ1-3, with a tentative D call TRBD1 (6 bases). The CDR3 totals 15 residues. Trimming took off 5 bases at V and 1 base at J, with 12 bases between the two ends. The germline V gene encodes CDR1 SGHTA and CDR2 FQGNSA. The chain's CDR3 is CASSLQQGSGNTIYF. For the CDR3, the DNA is TGTGCCAGCAGCCTTCAACAGGGTTCTGGAAACACCATATATTTT.

Ten or more counts support this clonotype. The chain uses TRBV7-9 and TRBJ1-5, with TRBD1 matching over 7 bases. Trimming took 5 bases from V and 7 from J; bases not matched to a gene: 5. The CDR3 is 13 amino acids. Germline V lookup: CDR1 SEHNR, CDR2 FQNEAQ (reference sequence). CDR3: CASSPRGGQPQHF. CDR3 nucleotide sequence: TGTGCCAGCAGCCCCAGAGGGGGCCAGCCCCAGCATTTT.

This chain uses TRBV11-2 with TRBJ2-7; D gene uncertain. V gave up 0 bases and J gave up 5 bases, with 14 bases separating them. The CDR3 contains 15 residues. CDR1 is SGHAT and CDR2 is FQNNGV in the germline V gene. This CDR3 is CASSLELDQDHEQYF. The CDR3 nucleotides read TGTGCCAGCAGCTTAGAACTGGACCAGGACCACGAGCAGTACTTC.

This clonotype has a count of ten or more. The chain employs TRBV9 and TRBJ2-7, with 7 bases aligning to TRBD2. The germline gives CDR1 SGDLS, CDR2 YYNGEE. V was pared by 0 bases and J by 5 bases, with 2 bases of the junction left unmatched. The CDR3 is 13 amino acids. CDR3 loop: CASSVGAGDEQYF. The CDR3 DNA reads as TGTGCCAGCAGCGTAGGGGCGGGGGACGAGCAGTACTTC.

The chain couples TRBV12-5 to TRBJ1-5; no definite D call. CDR3 length: 14 residues. Trimming shortened V by 2 bases and J by 1 base, and 6 bases separated the two germline ends. Germline V gene data show CDR1 as LGHNT and CDR2 as FRNRAP. The DNA for the CDR3 is TGTGCTAGTGGTTTGTCCGGCAGCAATCAGCCCCAGCATTTT. It is translated as CASGLSGSNQPQHF.

This clonotype was detected only once. This may be a read error, as it is one base from a much larger clone. V usage is TRBV28 and J usage is TRBJ1-2; D is possibly TRBD1 (6 bases). Germline V gene lookup returns CDR1 MDHEN and CDR2 SYDVKM. This CDR3 region has 15 residues. CDR3 amino acids: CANSSLRGTTDGYTF. The CDR3 DNA is TGTGCCAACAGTTCCCTCCGAGGGACAACGGACGGCTACACCTTC.

This clonotype was seen at least ten times. A much more abundant neighbour one base away suggests this may be a read error. The missing conserved phenylalanine or tryptophan at the end of this CDR3 makes a read error likely. This chain uses TRBV28 with TRBJ1-1; D is ambiguous. The CDR3 has 14 residues. Germline lookup yields CDR1 MDHEN and CDR2 SYDVKM. Trimming removed 2 bases at V and 4 bases at J, with 11 bases between. The CDR3 sequence: CASSLRGGTTEAFL. The CDR3 DNA sequence: TGTGCCAGCAGTTTACGGGGAGGCACCACTGAAGCTTTCCTT.

The rearrangement links TRBV27 to TRBJ1-1, with TRBD1 matching 9 bases. Trimming cost V 3 bases and J 5 bases; bases outside gene matches: 7. This CDR3 is 15 amino acids long. CDR1 is MNHEY and CDR2 is SMNVEV in the germline V gene (reference sequence). CDR3 in amino acids: CASSFYRDRVTEAFF. CDR3 bases: TGTGCCAGCAGTTTTTACCGGGACAGGGTGACTGAAGCTTTCTTT.

The chain joins TRBV12-3 or TRBV12-4 to TRBJ2-2; the D gene is possibly TRBD1 (5 bases). V shed 3 bases and J shed 6 bases, with 14 bases lying between them. The CDR3 loop spans 15 amino acids. The CDR3 sequence: CASSFKPLGPGELFF. Written as DNA, the CDR3 is TGTGCCAGCAGTTTCAAACCCTTGGGGCCCGGGGAGCTGTTTTTT.

This clonotype was detected ten times or more. The gene calls are TRBV28 and TRBJ2-2, with D tentatively TRBD1 (5 bases). The germline V and J ends were trimmed by 3 bases and 7 bases, with 15 bases remaining between them. The CDR3 is 15 residues long. The germline gives CDR1 MDHEN, CDR2 SYDVKM. The CDR3 loop is CASSFRGSASGELFF. Here the CDR3 DNA reads TGTGCCAGCAGTTTTAGGGGTTCAGCGAGCGGGGAGCTGTTTTTT.

This clonotype was seen a handful of times. V usage is TRBV25-1 and J usage is TRBJ1-5; TRBD1 might be the D (6 bases). This CDR3 comprises 17 residues. In germline, CDR1 is MGHDK, CDR2 SYGVNS. The V gene lost 3 bases and the J gene lost 1 base, with 16 bases spanning the gap. CDR3 DNA: TGTGCCAGCAGTGATTCTATGACAGGCAGCAGCAATCAGCCCCAGCATTTT. Translating it yields CASSDSMTGSSNQPQHF. Full variable domain (outside the CDR3, taken from reference TRBV25-1 and TRBJ1-5): EADIYQTPRYLVIGTGKKITLECSQTMGHDKMYWYQQDPGMELHLIHYSYGVNSTEKGDLSSESTVSRIRTEHFPLTLESARPSHTSQYLCASSDSMTGSSNQPQHFGDGTRLSIL.

The CDR3 DNA follows: TGTGCCAGCAGACGAGGGAGAGATGGCAATCAGCCCCAGCATTTT. Amino acid sequence: CASRRGRDGNQPQHF. This chain links TRBV6-1 with TRBJ1-5, with unresolved D. The CDR3 extends over 15 amino acids. Trimming removed 6 bases from V and 2 bases from J, with 14 bases in between. Germline V lookup: CDR1 MNHNS, CDR2 SASEGT.